These 19 T cell receptor beta chains originate from one sample sequenced in a study of response to subunit inactivated influenza vaccine. Each CDR3 protein is one row after TCRdb ran MiXCR on the RT-PCR reads. The data hold about 540,000 distinct CDR3 sequences, with roughly 25% observed a single time. These records were also assigned to another study, of T cells expressing NK-cell markers. As reported in that work: With UMIs, 5'RACE template switching was used to make TCR beta cDNA.

The sample here was CD4+ T cells sorted from PBMCs, taken less than 13 days after vaccination. The receptors come from a man aged 45-60 years who received an inactivated influenza vaccine.

This clonotype was seen repeatedly, ten times or more. The CDR3 DNA reads TGCAGCGTTGAAGTCCAGCGGGGCACAGATACGCAGTATTTT. Protein sequence: CSVEVQRGTDTQYF. The genes are TRBV29-1 and TRBJ2-3; D perhaps matches TRBD2 (6 bases). This CDR3 has 14 residues. V lost 1 base, J lost 1 base, and 9 bases lay in between. Germline lookup yields CDR1 SQVTM and CDR2 ANQGSEA.

This clonotype was found a few times. CDR3 bases: TGTGCCAGCAGTGAAAGGTCCGGGGGGGACACTGAAGCTTTCTTT. Translated: CASSERSGGDTEAFF. The chain couples TRBV2 to TRBJ1-1; D might be TRBD1 (5 bases). V was trimmed by 2 bases and J by 3 bases, leaving 13 bases between them. The germline V gene encodes CDR1 SNHLY and CDR2 FYNNEI. The length of the CDR3 is 15 residues.

The chain uses TRBV5-1 and TRBJ2-1, with 14 bases aligning to TRBD2. The V gene end was trimmed by 3 bases and the J gene end by 4 bases; junction bases not matched to a gene: 3. There are 16 residues in the CDR3. CDR1 and CDR2 from the germline V gene are SGHRS and YFSETQ. CDR3 in DNA: TGCGCCAGCAGCTATGGGACTAGCGGGGGTTACAATGAGCAGTTCTTC. It is translated as CASSYGTSGGYNEQFF.

The chain is built from TRBV7-9 and TRBJ2-5, with 7 bases matching TRBD2. CDR3 length: 14 residues. CDR1 and CDR2 (germline): SEHNR, FQNEAQ (reference sequence). With V trimmed by 2 bases and J by 5 bases, 5 bases remained unmatched. The CDR3: CASSLQAGRETQYF. For the CDR3, the DNA is TGTGCCAGCAGCTTACAAGCGGGAAGGGAGACCCAGTACTTC. Looking up the rest from reference TRBV7-9 and TRBJ2-5 gives the full variable domain: DTGVSQNPRHKITKRGQNVTFRCDPISEHNRLYWYRQTLGQGPEFLTYFQNEAQLEKSRLLSDRFSAERPKGSFSTLEIQRTEQGDSAMYLCASSLQAGRETQYFGPGTRLLVL.

This clonotype occurred once. The chain recombines TRBV7-2 with TRBJ2-1, with 7 bases lining up with TRBD1. The CDR3 sequence is 16 residues long. Per germline, CDR1 SGHTA and CDR2 FQGNSA. After removal of 5 bases from V and 9 bases from J, the junction contained 16 bases not matched to a gene. The CDR3 loop reads CASSPGQARRRGEQFF. In nucleotides, the CDR3 is TGTGCCAGCAGCCCCGGACAGGCGAGGCGTAGGGGTGAGCAGTTCTTC.

The rearrangement joins TRBV6-1 to TRBJ2-1; no clear D. Germline loops: CDR1 MNHNS, CDR2 SASEGT. Trimming shortened V by 7 bases and J by 6 bases, and 16 bases separated the two germline ends. CDR3 length: 14 amino acids. The CDR3: CASNRRVSGNEQFF. The CDR3 DNA follows: TGTGCCAGCAATCGACGGGTCTCGGGCAATGAGCAGTTCTTC.

This CDR3 reads CSVGARAEAFF. The CDR3, as DNA: TGCAGCGTTGGGGCCAGGGCTGAAGCTTTCTTT. The chain is built from TRBV29-1 and TRBJ1-1; D is possibly TRBD1 (5 bases). The V end was cut by 4 bases, the J end by 6 bases, with 9 bases between. The CDR3 covers 11 residues. Per the germline V gene, CDR1 is SQVTM and CDR2 is ANQGSEA.

This clonotype was seen more than once but under ten times. The chain carries TRBV12-3 or TRBV12-4 and TRBJ1-1, with a weak D call TRBD1 (6 bases). Trimming took off 5 bases at V and 11 bases at J, with 12 bases between the two ends. The CDR3 has 11 residues. The CDR3 bases are TGTGCCAGCAGTGAACAGGGTAGGGCTTTCTTT. Its translation: CASSEQGRAFF.

Only a few counts were recorded for this clonotype. The gene calls are TRBV6-1 and TRBJ2-5, with 8 bases identical to TRBD2. The CDR3 has 14 residues. Germline loops: CDR1 MNHNS, CDR2 SASEGT. The V gene end was trimmed by 5 bases and the J gene end by 4 bases; junction bases not matched to a gene: 6. CDR3 protein: CASSRRRGGETQYF. The CDR3 region has the DNA TGTGCCAGCAGTCGCAGACGGGGGGGAGAGACCCAGTACTTC.

In its sample, this clonotype was seen many times. The chain uses TRBV10-3 and TRBJ2-1; TRBD2 is a possible D gene (5 bases). Germline V gene lookup returns CDR1 ENHRY and CDR2 SYGVKD. With 10 bases removed from V and 2 bases from J, the gap between germline ends came to 24 bases. The CDR3 totals 17 residues. The CDR3 loop reads CATQGRSERLTYNEQFF. In nucleotides, the CDR3 is TGTGCCACCCAAGGCAGATCCGAGCGGTTAACCTACAATGAGCAGTTCTTC.

As concerns this clonotype: Possible read error: a much larger clone is one base away. This rearrangement joins TRBV7-6 to TRBJ2-7, with D perhaps TRBD1 (5 bases). Looked up from germline, CDR1 is SGHVS and CDR2 is FNYEAQ. There are 13 residues in the CDR3. The DNA for the CDR3 is TGTGCCCGCAGCTTAGGGGAAGACAGCGAGCAGTACTTC. Protein product: CARSLGEDSEQYF.

This clonotype was found a few times. This sequence joins TRBV5-6 and TRBJ2-7; no clear D. CDR3 size: 11 residues. V shed 4 bases and J shed 7 bases, with 9 bases lying between them. The germline gives CDR1 SGHDT, CDR2 YYEEEE. The CDR3, as DNA: TGTGCCAGCAGCGTCGACACTGAGCAGTACTTC. It translates to CASSVDTEQYF.

This clonotype was detected only a few times. This chain connects TRBV20-1 to TRBJ2-7; maybe TRBD1 (5 bases). With 6 bases removed from V and 0 bases from J, the gap between germline ends came to 12 bases. From germline, CDR1 is DFQATT and CDR2 SNEGSKA (reference sequence). The length of the CDR3 is 13 residues. In nucleotides, the CDR3 is TGCAGTGCCATCCAGGGCCACTCCTACGAGCAGTACTTC. This sequence encodes CSAIQGHSYEQYF.

This clonotype was detected many times. V gene TRBV5-1 combines with J gene TRBJ2-5, with a weak D call TRBD1 (5 bases). There are 15 residues in the CDR3. The V end lost 0 bases, the J end lost 1 base, and 10 bases lay between the germline ends. Germline V CDR1 and CDR2: SGHRS, YFSETQ. CDR3 bases: TGCGCCAGCAGCTTGGGTCCAGGGCCCCAAGAGACCCAGTACTTC. Translated: CASSLGPGPQETQYF. Full variable domain (rest looked up from reference TRBV5-1 and TRBJ2-5): KAGVTQTPRYLIKTRGQQVTLSCSPISGHRSVSWYQQTPGQGLQFLFEYFSETQRNKGNFPGRFSGRQFSNSRSEMNVSTLELGDSALYLCASSLGPGPQETQYFGPGTRLLVL.

This sequence joins TRBV29-1 and TRBJ2-3, with D possibly matching TRBD1 (6 bases). The CDR3 runs to 15 residues. Germline values: CDR1 SQVTM, CDR2 ANQGSEA. The V and J ends lost 3 bases and 2 bases respectively, with 15 bases between them. The CDR3: CSVDLMDSFTDTQYF. The CDR3 bases are TGCAGCGTTGATTTGATGGACAGCTTCACAGATACGCAGTATTTT.

V gene TRBV20-1 combines with J gene TRBJ2-1; 11 nucleotides line up with TRBD2. The V gene's germline CDR1 is DFQATT and CDR2 SNEGSKA (reference sequence). With 4 bases clipped from V and 2 bases from J, the junction kept 7 bases outside the gene matches. The CDR3 extends over 16 amino acids. CDR3: CSATQLAGDTYNEQFF. CDR3 DNA sequence: TGCAGTGCTACCCAACTAGCGGGAGACACCTACAATGAGCAGTTCTTC.

This clonotype was found many times. This rearrangement joins TRBV6-5 to TRBJ2-7; D is undetermined. This CDR3 region has 12 residues. From germline, CDR1 is MNHEY and CDR2 SVGAGI. V lost 6 bases to trimming and J lost 1 base, with 7 bases between them. CDR3 loop: CASREGSYEQYF. CDR3 in DNA: TGTGCCAGCAGGGAAGGATCCTACGAGCAGTACTTC.

This clonotype has only a few counts. V and J are TRBV20-1 and TRBJ2-3; a weak D match, TRBD1 (6 bases). Germline V gene sequence: CDR1 DFQATT, CDR2 SNEGSKA (reference sequence). The CDR3 sequence is 14 residues long. Trimming shortened V by 5 bases and J by 0 bases, and 12 bases separated the two germline ends. CDR3 residues: CSASGHLSTDTQYF. CDR3 nucleotides: TGCAGTGCTTCGGGACACCTAAGCACAGATACGCAGTATTTT.

This rearrangement joins TRBV20-1 to TRBJ1-5; maybe TRBD1 (5 bases). This CDR3 comprises 13 residues. Deletions cut 3 bases from V and 5 bases from J, with 11 bases between. The germline V gene encodes CDR1 DFQATT and CDR2 SNEGSKA (reference sequence). The CDR3 DNA follows: TGCAGTGCTAGTCGCGGGGGGGATCAGCCCCAGCATTTT. It codes for CSASRGGDQPQHF.